Following are 25 T cell receptor beta chains from one sample sequenced in a study of blood T cell repertoires in COVID-19. The data were produced by immunoSEQ multiplex PCR, yet TCRdb's version contains in-frame clones alone and is incomplete. The table has 120,000 or so clones, 78% seen once. The sequencing sample was made of peripheral blood. Source of these receptors: a man between 65 and 85 years old with acute or convalescent COVID-19.

This chain uses TRBV6-5 with TRBJ1-2, with TRBD1 matching 9 bases. The germline V gene encodes CDR1 MNHEY and CDR2 SVGAGI. The J segment lost 4 bases and the V segment lost 4 bases, leaving 4 bases of the junction unmatched. This CDR3 region has 14 residues. Here the CDR3 reads CASSWDRAAYGYTF. Written as DNA, the CDR3 is TGTGCCAGCAGTTGGGACAGGGCTGCCTATGGCTACACCTTC.

V is TRBV19 and J is TRBJ1-2; 9 bases align to TRBD1. V was clipped by 1 base and J by 3 bases; unmatched bases: 3. In germline, CDR1 is LNHDA, CDR2 SQIVND (reference sequence). This CDR3 is 15 amino acids long. This CDR3 reads CASSIAGQGYYGYTF. DNA for the CDR3: TGTGCCAGTAGTATAGCGGGACAGGGATACTATGGCTACACCTTC.

V usage is TRBV7-8 and J usage is TRBJ2-5, with D unclear. Deletions cut 5 bases from V and 5 bases from J, with 9 bases between. In germline, CDR1 is SGHVS, CDR2 FQNEAQ. The CDR3 contains 12 residues. The CDR3 loop reads CASSPPAETQYF. In DNA, the CDR3 is TGTGCCAGCAGCCCCCCAGCGGAGACCCAGTACTTC. The variable domain in full, completed from reference TRBV7-8 and TRBJ2-5, reads GAGVSQSPRYKVAKRGQDVALRCDPISGHVSLFWYQQALGQGPEFLTYFQNEAQLDKSGLPSDRFFAERPEGSVSTLKIQRTQQEDSAVYLCASSPPAETQYFGPGTRLLVL.

J is TRBJ1-2 and V is TRBV5-1; TRBD1 might be the D (6 bases). V lost 3 bases and J lost 6, with 15 bases in between. This CDR3 is 14 amino acids long. Germline V gives CDR1 SGHRS, CDR2 YFSETQ. The CDR3 nucleotides are TGCGCCAGCAGCTCCGCGGGGGGCGCCGATGGCTACACCTTC. It encodes CASSSAGGADGYTF.

This clone was found a few times. The chain carries TRBV3-1 (or the pseudogene TRBV3-2) and TRBJ1-1; 9 bases align to TRBD1. Losses at the gene ends were 3 bases for V and 4 bases for J; bases not matched to a gene: 18. Germline CDR1 is LGHDT and CDR2 is YNNKEL (reference sequence). The CDR3 has 19 residues. The CDR3, as DNA: TGTGCCAGCAGCCAGAACCCTCCAGGGGACAGGGCATCTAGCACTGAAGCTTTCTTT. This gives the protein CASSQNPPGDRASSTEAFF.

This chain connects TRBV7-9 to TRBJ1-2; TRBD1 matches 7 bases. Germline CDR1 SEHNR, CDR2 FQNEAQ (reference sequence). Losses at the gene ends were 2 bases for V and 0 bases for J; bases not matched to a gene: 0. The CDR3 runs to 14 residues. The CDR3 DNA reads TGTGCCAGCAGCTTAACAGGGGCTAACTATGGCTACACCTTC. Translated, it gives CASSLTGANYGYTF.

This sequence joins TRBV19 and TRBJ1-6, with D perhaps TRBD1 (5 bases). The CDR3 sequence is 15 residues long. Germline CDR1 reads LNHDA; CDR2 reads SQIVND (reference sequence). Trimming left V 1 base short and J 8 bases short, with 12 bases between. This CDR3 is CASSIARTTDSPLHF. CDR3 nucleotide sequence: TGTGCCAGTAGTATAGCAAGGACAACCGATTCACCCCTCCACTTT. The variable domain in full, with the rest retrieved from reference TRBV19 and TRBJ1-6, is DGGITQSPKYLFRKEGQNVTLSCEQNLNHDAMYWYRQDPGQGLRLIYYSQIVNDFQKGDIAEGYSVSREKKESFPLTVTSAQKNPTAFYLCASSIARTTDSPLHFGNGTRLTVT.

The rearrangement uses TRBV6-5 and TRBJ1-1, with a weak D call TRBD1 (5 bases). There are 14 residues in the CDR3. V was trimmed by 7 bases and J by 4 bases, leaving 16 bases between them. Germline V gene sequence: CDR1 MNHEY, CDR2 SVGAGI. This chain's CDR3 is CASILRRGSTEAFF. CDR3 bases: TGTGCCAGCATCCTACGGAGGGGCAGCACTGAAGCTTTCTTT.

The V call is TRBV18, the J call TRBJ1-3; 9 bases line up with TRBD1. Germline V lookup: CDR1 KGHSH, CDR2 LQKENI. Trimming took 4 bases from V and 11 from J; bases not matched to a gene: 3. The CDR3 is 12 amino acids. The CDR3 here is CASSLRDRAIYF. The CDR3 DNA follows: TGTGCCAGCTCACTCCGGGACAGGGCCATATATTTT.

The chain recombines TRBV5-1 with TRBJ2-2; D not certain. Trimming shortened V by 1 base and J by 10 bases, and 14 bases separated the two germline ends. The CDR3 spans 14 residues. Germline V lookup: CDR1 SGHRS, CDR2 YFSETQ. The CDR3 loop is CASSLSLAPTELFF. As DNA, the CDR3 is TGCGCCAGCAGCTTGAGTTTAGCCCCCACGGAGCTGTTTTTT.

A few counts support this clone. The CDR3 bases are TGTGCCAGCTCACCAAGAGTTACTACTGGAAACACCATATATTTT. This translates into CASSPRVTTGNTIYF. The chain combines TRBV18 with TRBJ1-3; D is undetermined. CDR1 KGHSH and CDR2 LQKENI come from the germline V gene. The CDR3 extends over 15 amino acids. With 2 bases removed from V and 2 bases from J, the gap between germline ends came to 10 bases.

This chain connects TRBV5-6 to TRBJ1-5, with 9 bases that match TRBD1. The V gene end was trimmed by 4 bases and the J gene end by 5 bases; junction bases not matched to a gene: 4. Germline V lookup: CDR1 SGHDT, CDR2 YYEEEE. The CDR3 has 14 residues. The chain's CDR3 is CASSHRGPYQPQHF. CDR3 DNA: TGTGCCAGCAGCCACAGGGGGCCATATCAGCCCCAGCATTTT.

This chain joins TRBV19 and TRBJ2-7; TRBD2 matches 7 bases. Germline-derived CDR1 and CDR2 are LNHDA and SQIVND (reference sequence). The CDR3 is 14 residues long. J was trimmed by 0 bases and V by 6 bases; bases with no gene match: 5. CDR3: CASRKPGGSYEQYF. CDR3 nucleotide sequence: TGTGCCAGTAGAAAACCGGGAGGCTCCTACGAGCAGTACTTC.

This clone was seen a few times. CDR3 protein: CASSIGHRAGAEKLFF. The CDR3 coding sequence is TGTGCCAGCAGCATCGGACACAGGGCAGGTGCTGAAAAACTGTTTTTT. The chain uses TRBV5-5 and TRBJ1-4; D might be TRBD1 (6 bases). This CDR3 comprises 16 residues. Germline lookup yields CDR1 SGHKS and CDR2 YYEKEE (reference sequence). V was pared by 4 bases and J by 7 bases, with 20 bases between.

This clone was recorded once. The gene calls are TRBV5-4 and TRBJ2-3, with D unresolved. Deletions cut 1 base from V and 5 bases from J, with 5 bases between. CDR3 length: 12 residues. Per germline, CDR1 SGHNT and CDR2 YYREEE (reference sequence). The CDR3 bases are TGTGCCAGCAGCTTGTCGGGAGATACGCAGTATTTT. Translating it yields CASSLSGDTQYF.

J is TRBJ2-7 and V is TRBV19, with 8 bases that match TRBD1. Germline CDR1 is LNHDA and CDR2 is SQIVND (reference sequence). The CDR3 loop spans 14 amino acids. Unmatched junction bases numbered 6, after V lost 6 bases and J lost 2 bases. The CDR3 here is CASREDRVAYEQYF. The DNA of the CDR3 is TGTGCCAGTAGGGAGGACAGGGTTGCCTACGAGCAGTACTTC. Full variable domain (outside the CDR3, taken from reference TRBV19 and TRBJ2-7): DGGITQSPKYLFRKEGQNVTLSCEQNLNHDAMYWYRQDPGQGLRLIYYSQIVNDFQKGDIAEGYSVSREKKESFPLTVTSAQKNPTAFYLCASREDRVAYEQYFGPGTRLTVT.

V is TRBV24-1 and J is TRBJ2-1; TRBD1 is a possible D gene (5 bases). Germline CDR1 is KGHDR and CDR2 is SFDVKD. This CDR3 comprises 15 residues. Trimming stripped 7 bases from V and 9 bases from J, with 21 bases between. The CDR3 DNA is TGTGCCACCAGCCCCCAGGGATTAAGGGAAGGTGAGCAGTTCTTC. This gives the protein CATSPQGLREGEQFF.

The J gene is TRBJ1-1, the V gene TRBV7-2, with 8 bases fitting TRBD1. V lost 7 bases and J lost 1; bases outside the gene matches: 5. Per germline, CDR1 SGHTA and CDR2 FQGNSA. CDR3 length: 14 amino acids. CDR3 sequence: CASNFQGANTEAFF. The CDR3 DNA sequence: TGTGCCAGCAACTTTCAGGGGGCGAACACTGAAGCTTTCTTT. Complete variable domain (other parts from reference TRBV7-2 and TRBJ1-1): GAGVSQSPSNKVTEKGKDVELRCDPISGHTALYWYRQSLGQGLEFLIYFQGNSAPDKSGLPSDRFSAERTGGSVSTLTIQRTQQEDSAVYLCASNFQGANTEAFFGQGTRLTVV.

V gene TRBV13 combines with J gene TRBJ2-5, with D possibly being TRBD2 (6 bases). Germline V lookup: CDR1 PRHDT, CDR2 FYEKMQ (reference sequence). The V end was cut by 5 bases, the J end by 3 bases, with 13 bases between. The CDR3 covers 14 residues. Written as DNA, the CDR3 is TGTGCCAGCAGCCGCGGGACGGGAAAAGAGACCCAGTACTTC. Translating gives CASSRGTGKETQYF.

For the CDR3, the DNA is TGTGCCAGCTCACCGAATACTCTCCAAGGACAGGGCAGTAAAACTGAAGCTTTCTTT. Amino acids: CASSPNTLQGQGSKTEAFF. The rearrangement joins TRBV18 to TRBJ1-1; 8 nucleotides match TRBD1. V shed 3 bases and J 5 bases; nucleotides not matched to a gene: 20. Germline CDR1 is KGHSH and CDR2 is LQKENI. The CDR3 has 19 amino acids.

This chain links TRBV6-1 with TRBJ2-2; a weak D match, TRBD1 (5 bases). This CDR3 spans 16 amino acids. The V end was cut by 2 bases, the J end by 5 bases, with 15 bases between. Germline V gene lookup returns CDR1 MNHNS and CDR2 SASEGT. The CDR3 nucleotides are TGTGCCAGCAGTGAAACTTTGGCAGGGCTTACCGGGGAGCTGTTTTTT. Translated, it gives CASSETLAGLTGELFF.

The chain couples TRBV25-1 to TRBJ2-5; 8 bases match TRBD1. The CDR3 has 15 residues. V trimming: 5 bases; J trimming: 5 bases; junction bases outside the gene matches: 10. CDR1 MGHDK and CDR2 SYGVNS come from the germline V gene. The CDR3 region is CASSPTTGAGETQYF. CDR3 sequence (DNA): TGTGCCAGCAGTCCTACGACAGGGGCCGGGGAGACCCAGTACTTC.

This chain links TRBV27 with TRBJ2-1, with D possibly TRBD2 on 6 matching bases. The CDR3 totals 13 residues. Germline V gene lookup returns CDR1 MNHEY and CDR2 SMNVEV (reference sequence). Trimming pared 4 bases from V and 10 bases from J, leaving 14 bases between. This CDR3 is CASSYSGGREQFF. As DNA, the CDR3 is TGTGCCAGCAGTTATTCCGGGGGTAGGGAGCAGTTCTTC.

This clone occurred once. This chain connects TRBV6-2 or TRBV6-3 to TRBJ2-3; D ambiguous. Trimming removed 4 bases from V and 3 bases from J, with 11 bases in between. Germline lookup yields CDR1 MNHEY and CDR2 SVGEGT. The CDR3 extends over 14 amino acids. As DNA, the CDR3 is TGTGCCAGCAGTTCCAGGCAATCGACAGATACGCAGTATTTT. This translates into CASSSRQSTDTQYF.

The V and J genes are TRBV7-9 and TRBJ2-7; D is ambiguous. The CDR3 contains 13 residues. CDR1 and CDR2 from the germline V gene are SEHNR and FQNEAQ (reference sequence). V was trimmed by 3 bases and J by 3 bases, leaving 9 bases between them. The CDR3 DNA sequence: TGTGCCAGCAGCTTGTCACTCAACTACGAGCAGTACTTC. Its protein product is CASSLSLNYEQYF.